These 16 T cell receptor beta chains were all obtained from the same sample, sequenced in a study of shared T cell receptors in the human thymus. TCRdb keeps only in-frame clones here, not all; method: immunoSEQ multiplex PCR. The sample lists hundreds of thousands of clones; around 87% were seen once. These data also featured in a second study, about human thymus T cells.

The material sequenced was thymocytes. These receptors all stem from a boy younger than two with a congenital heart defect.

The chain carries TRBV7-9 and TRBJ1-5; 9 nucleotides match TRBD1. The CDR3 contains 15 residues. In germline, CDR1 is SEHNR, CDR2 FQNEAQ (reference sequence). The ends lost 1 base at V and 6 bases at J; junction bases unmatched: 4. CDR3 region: CASSLDRGRSQPQHF. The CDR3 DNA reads TGTGCCAGCAGCTTAGACAGGGGGCGCAGTCAGCCCCAGCATTTT.

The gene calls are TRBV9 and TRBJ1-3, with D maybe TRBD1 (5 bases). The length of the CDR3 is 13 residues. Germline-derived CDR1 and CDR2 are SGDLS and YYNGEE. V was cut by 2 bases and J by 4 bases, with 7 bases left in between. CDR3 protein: CASSVAGGNTIYF. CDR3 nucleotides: TGTGCCAGCAGCGTCGCAGGGGGAAACACCATATATTTT.

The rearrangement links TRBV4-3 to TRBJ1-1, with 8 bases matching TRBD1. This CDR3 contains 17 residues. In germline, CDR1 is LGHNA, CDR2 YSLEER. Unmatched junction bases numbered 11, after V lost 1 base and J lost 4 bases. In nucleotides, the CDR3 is TGCGCCAGCAGCCAAGCCAGGGGGCAGGATGGTGGCACTGAAGCTTTCTTT. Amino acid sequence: CASSQARGQDGGTEAFF.

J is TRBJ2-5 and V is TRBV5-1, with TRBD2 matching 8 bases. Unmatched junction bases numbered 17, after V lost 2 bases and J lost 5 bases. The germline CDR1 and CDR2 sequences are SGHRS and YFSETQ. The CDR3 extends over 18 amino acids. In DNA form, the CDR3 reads TGCGCCAGCAGCTTTTCAGTTTTCCGACGGGGGGGCGCGGAGACCCAGTACTTC. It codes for CASSFSVFRRGGAETQYF.

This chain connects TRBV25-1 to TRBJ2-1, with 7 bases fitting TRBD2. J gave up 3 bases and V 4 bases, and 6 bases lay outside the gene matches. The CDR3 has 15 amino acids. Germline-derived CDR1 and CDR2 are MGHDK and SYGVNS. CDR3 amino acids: CASSGKRDFYNEQFF. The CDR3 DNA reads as TGTGCCAGCAGTGGAAAGCGGGATTTCTACAATGAGCAGTTCTTC. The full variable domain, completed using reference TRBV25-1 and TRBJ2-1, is EADIYQTPRYLVIGTGKKITLECSQTMGHDKMYWYQQDPGMELHLIHYSYGVNSTEKGDLSSESTVSRIRTEHFPLTLESARPSHTSQYLCASSGKRDFYNEQFFGPGTRLTVL.

In nucleotides, the CDR3 is TGTGCCAGCAGCAGAACCCGGGAGGGGACAGGGTCTAATGATGAGCAGTTCTTC. This translates into CASSRTREGTGSNDEQFF. This chain uses TRBV7-2 with TRBJ2-1; possibly TRBD1 for D (9 bases). Germline V gene data show CDR1 as SGHTA and CDR2 as FQGNSA. This CDR3 has 18 residues. V gave up 5 bases and J gave up 8 bases, with 28 bases separating them.

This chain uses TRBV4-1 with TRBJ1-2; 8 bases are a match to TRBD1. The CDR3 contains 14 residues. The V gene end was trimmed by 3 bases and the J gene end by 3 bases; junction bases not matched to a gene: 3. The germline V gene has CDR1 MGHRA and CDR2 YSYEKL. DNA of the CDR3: TGCGCCAGCAGCCATGAGGGACAGGACTATGGCTACACCTTC. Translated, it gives CASSHEGQDYGYTF.

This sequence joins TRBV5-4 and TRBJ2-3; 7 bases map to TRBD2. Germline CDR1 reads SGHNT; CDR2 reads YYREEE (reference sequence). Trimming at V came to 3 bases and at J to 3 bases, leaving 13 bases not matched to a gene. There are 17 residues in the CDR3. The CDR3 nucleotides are TGTGCCAGCAGCTCTGAGTCGGGCGGGAGTCGTACAGATACGCAGTATTTT. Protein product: CASSSESGGSRTDTQYF.

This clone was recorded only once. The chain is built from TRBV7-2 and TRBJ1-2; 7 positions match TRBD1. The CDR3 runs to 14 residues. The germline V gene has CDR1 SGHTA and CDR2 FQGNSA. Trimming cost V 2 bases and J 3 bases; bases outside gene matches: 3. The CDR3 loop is CASSLSGQHYGYTF. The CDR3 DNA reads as TGTGCCAGCAGCTTATCGGGACAGCACTATGGCTACACCTTC.

CDR3 loop: CASSLLLRDTDTQYF. The CDR3 bases are TGTGCCAGCAGTTTATTACTCAGGGACACAGATACGCAGTATTTT. J is TRBJ2-3 and V is TRBV28; the D gene is possibly TRBD1 (5 bases). CDR1 MDHEN and CDR2 SYDVKM come from the germline V gene. The CDR3 runs to 15 residues. Trimming stripped 1 base from V and 2 bases from J, with 10 bases between. Full variable domain (missing parts from reference TRBV28 and TRBJ2-3): DVKVTQSSRYLVKRTGEKVFLECVQDMDHENMFWYRQDPGLGLRLIYFSYDVKMKEKGDIPEGYSVSREKKERFSLILESASTNQTSMYLCASSLLLRDTDTQYFGPGTRLTVL.

CDR3 coding DNA: TGTGCCAGCAGCTCGGGTAGAACAGGGAATGAAGCTTTCTTT. Translation: CASSSGRTGNEAFF. The chain links TRBV7-8 to TRBJ1-1; a weak D match, TRBD1 (6 bases). The CDR3 spans 14 residues. From germline, CDR1 is SGHVS and CDR2 FQNEAQ. Trimming removed 4 bases from V and 7 bases from J, with 16 bases in between.

The CDR3 nucleotides are TGTGCCAGCAGCTTAGCTAGCGGAGCTAGCACAGATACGCAGTATTTT. Amino acids: CASSLASGASTDTQYF. This chain joins TRBV11-2 and TRBJ2-3, with 7 nucleotides matching TRBD2. V dropped 1 base and J dropped 0; count of bases not matched to a gene: 4. The germline V gene has CDR1 SGHAT and CDR2 FQNNGV. CDR3 length: 16 residues.

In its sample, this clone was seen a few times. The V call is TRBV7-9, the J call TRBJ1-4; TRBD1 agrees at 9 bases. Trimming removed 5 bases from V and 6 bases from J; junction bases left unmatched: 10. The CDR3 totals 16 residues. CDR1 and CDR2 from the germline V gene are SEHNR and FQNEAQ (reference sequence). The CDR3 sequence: CASSQSPGQGYEKLFF. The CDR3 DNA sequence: TGTGCCAGCAGCCAGTCTCCGGGACAGGGCTATGAAAAACTGTTTTTT.

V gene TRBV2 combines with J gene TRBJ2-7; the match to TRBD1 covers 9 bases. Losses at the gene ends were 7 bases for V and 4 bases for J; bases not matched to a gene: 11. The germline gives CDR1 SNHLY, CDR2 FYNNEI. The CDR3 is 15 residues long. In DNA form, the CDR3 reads TGTGCCAGCACCAAGGCCGGGACAGGGCTGTACGAGCAGTACTTC. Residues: CASTKAGTGLYEQYF.

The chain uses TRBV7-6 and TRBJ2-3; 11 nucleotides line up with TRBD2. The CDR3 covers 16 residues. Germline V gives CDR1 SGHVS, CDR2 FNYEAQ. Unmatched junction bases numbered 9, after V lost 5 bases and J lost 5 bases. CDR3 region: CASSPRVAGGQDTQYF. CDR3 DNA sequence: TGTGCCAGCAGCCCCCGAGTAGCGGGGGGGCAAGATACGCAGTATTTT.

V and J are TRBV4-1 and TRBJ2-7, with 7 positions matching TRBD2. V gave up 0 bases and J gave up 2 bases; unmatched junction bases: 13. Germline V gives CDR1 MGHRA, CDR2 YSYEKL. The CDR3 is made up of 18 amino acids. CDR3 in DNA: TGCGCCAGCAGCCAAGATCGGTCCGGGCGGGAGAGAACCTACGAGCAGTACTTC. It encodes CASSQDRSGRERTYEQYF.